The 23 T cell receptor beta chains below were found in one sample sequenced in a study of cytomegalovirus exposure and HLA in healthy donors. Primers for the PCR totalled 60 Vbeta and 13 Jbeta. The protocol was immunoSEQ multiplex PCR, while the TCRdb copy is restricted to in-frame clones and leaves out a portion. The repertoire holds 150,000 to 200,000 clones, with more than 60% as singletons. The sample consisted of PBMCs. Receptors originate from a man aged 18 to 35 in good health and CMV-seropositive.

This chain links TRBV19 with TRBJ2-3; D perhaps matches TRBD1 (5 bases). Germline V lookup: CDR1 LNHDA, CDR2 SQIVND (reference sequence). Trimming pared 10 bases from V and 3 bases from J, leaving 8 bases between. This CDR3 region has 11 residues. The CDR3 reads CATRQTDTQYF. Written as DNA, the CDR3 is TGTGCCACTAGACAGACAGATACGCAGTATTTT.

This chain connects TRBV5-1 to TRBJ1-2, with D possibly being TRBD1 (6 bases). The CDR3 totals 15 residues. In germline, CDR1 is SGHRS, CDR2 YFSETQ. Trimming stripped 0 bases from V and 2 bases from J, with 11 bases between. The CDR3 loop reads CASSLALGQNYGYTF. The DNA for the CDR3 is TGCGCCAGCAGCTTGGCCCTTGGACAGAACTATGGCTACACCTTC.

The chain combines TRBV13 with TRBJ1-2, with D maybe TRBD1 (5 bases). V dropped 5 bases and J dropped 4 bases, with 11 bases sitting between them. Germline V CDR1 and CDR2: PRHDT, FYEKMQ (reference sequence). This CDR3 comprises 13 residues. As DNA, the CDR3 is TGTGCCAGCAGCAAGACAGCAAGCTATGGCTACACCTTC. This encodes CASSKTASYGYTF. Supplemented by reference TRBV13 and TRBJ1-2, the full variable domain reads AAGVIQSPRHLIKEKRETATLKCYPIPRHDTVYWYQQGPGQDPQFLISFYEKMQSDKGSIPDRFSAQQFSDYHSELNMSSLELGDSALYFCASSKTASYGYTFGSGTRLTVV.

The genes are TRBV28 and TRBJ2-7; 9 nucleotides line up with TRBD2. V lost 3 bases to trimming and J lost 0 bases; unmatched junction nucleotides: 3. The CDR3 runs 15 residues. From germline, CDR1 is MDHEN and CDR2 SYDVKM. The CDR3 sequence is CASSFSGSLSYEQYF. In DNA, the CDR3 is TGTGCCAGCAGTTTTAGCGGGAGCCTCTCCTACGAGCAGTACTTC.

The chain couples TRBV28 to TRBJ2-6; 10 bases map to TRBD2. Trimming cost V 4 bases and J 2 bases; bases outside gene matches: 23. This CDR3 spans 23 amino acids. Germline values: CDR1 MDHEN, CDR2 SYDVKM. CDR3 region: CASSSPPNKREGLGRTGANVLTF. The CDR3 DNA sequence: TGTGCCAGCAGTTCCCCCCCTAATAAGCGGGAGGGCCTGGGAAGGACTGGGGCCAACGTCCTGACTTTC.

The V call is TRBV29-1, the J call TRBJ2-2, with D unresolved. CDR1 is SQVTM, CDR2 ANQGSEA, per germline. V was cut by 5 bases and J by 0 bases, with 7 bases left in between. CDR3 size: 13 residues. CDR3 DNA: TGCAGCGTTCGCGGTCCGAACACCGGGGAGCTGTTTTTT. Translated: CSVRGPNTGELFF.

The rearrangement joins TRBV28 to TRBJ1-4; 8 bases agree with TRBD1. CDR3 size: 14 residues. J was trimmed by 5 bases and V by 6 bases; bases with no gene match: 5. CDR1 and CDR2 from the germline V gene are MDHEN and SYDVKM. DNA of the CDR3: TGTGCCAGCAGGGACAGGGAGACGAATGAAAAACTGTTTTTT. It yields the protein CASRDRETNEKLFF.

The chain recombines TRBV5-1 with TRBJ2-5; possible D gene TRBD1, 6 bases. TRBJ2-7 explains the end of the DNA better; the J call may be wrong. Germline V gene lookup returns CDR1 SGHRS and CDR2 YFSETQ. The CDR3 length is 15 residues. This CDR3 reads CASSLRIGQSYEQYF. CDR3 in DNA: TGCGCCAGCAGCTTGAGAATTGGACAGTCCTACGAGCAGTACTTC.

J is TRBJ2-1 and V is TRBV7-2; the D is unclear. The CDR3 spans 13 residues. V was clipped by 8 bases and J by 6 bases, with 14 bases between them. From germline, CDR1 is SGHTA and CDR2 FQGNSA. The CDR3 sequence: CASRLRSRNEQFF. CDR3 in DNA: TGTGCCAGCCGCCTGCGTAGCCGCAATGAGCAGTTCTTC.

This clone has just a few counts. The CDR3 region is CASSLETSGRPHEQFF. In nucleotides, the CDR3 is TGTGCCAGCAGCTTAGAGACTAGCGGGAGACCCCATGAGCAGTTCTTC. The gene calls are TRBV11-2 and TRBJ2-1, with 12 bases lining up with TRBD2. V dropped 0 bases and J dropped 8; count of bases not matched to a gene: 5. Germline loops: CDR1 SGHAT, CDR2 FQNNGV. CDR3 length: 16 residues. Full variable domain (remainder filled in from reference TRBV11-2 and TRBJ2-1): EAGVAQSPRYKIIEKRQSVAFWCNPISGHATLYWYQQILGQGPKLLIQFQNNGVVDDSQLPKDRFSAERLKGVDSTLKIQPAKLEDSAVYLCASSLETSGRPHEQFFGPGTRLTVL.

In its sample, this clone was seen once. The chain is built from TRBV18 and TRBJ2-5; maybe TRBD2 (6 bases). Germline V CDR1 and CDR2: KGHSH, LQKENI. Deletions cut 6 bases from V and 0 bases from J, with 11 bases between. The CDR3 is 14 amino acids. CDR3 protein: CASSRGGYQETQYF. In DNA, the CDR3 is TGTGCCAGCTCCCGCGGAGGGTACCAAGAGACCCAGTACTTC.

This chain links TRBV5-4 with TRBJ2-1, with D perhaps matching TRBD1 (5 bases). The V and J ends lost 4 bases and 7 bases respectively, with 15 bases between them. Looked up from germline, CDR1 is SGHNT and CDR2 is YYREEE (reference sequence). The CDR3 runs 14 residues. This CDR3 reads CASSNGALGNEQFF. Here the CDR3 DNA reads TGTGCCAGCAGCAATGGGGCTTTGGGTAATGAGCAGTTCTTC.

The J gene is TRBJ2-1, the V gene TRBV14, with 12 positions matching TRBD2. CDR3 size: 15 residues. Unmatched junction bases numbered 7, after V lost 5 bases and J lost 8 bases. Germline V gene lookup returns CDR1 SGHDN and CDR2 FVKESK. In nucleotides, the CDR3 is TGTGCCAGCAGCTATCTAGCGGGAGGGCCCCATGAGCAGTTCTTC. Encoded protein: CASSYLAGGPHEQFF.

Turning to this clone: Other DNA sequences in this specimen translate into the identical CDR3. The DNA of the CDR3 is TGTGCCAGCAGCCCGGACAGCTCTGGGGCCAACGTCCTGACTTTC. It encodes CASSPDSSGANVLTF. The chain links TRBV28 to TRBJ2-6; tentative D call: TRBD1 (6 bases). Germline loops: CDR1 MDHEN, CDR2 SYDVKM. The CDR3 spans 15 residues. The V end was cut by 6 bases, the J end by 0 bases, with 9 bases between.

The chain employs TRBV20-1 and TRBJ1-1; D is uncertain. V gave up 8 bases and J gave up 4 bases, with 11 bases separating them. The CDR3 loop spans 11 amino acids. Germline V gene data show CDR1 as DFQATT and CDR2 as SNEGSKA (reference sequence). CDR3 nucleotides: TGCAGTACGAAGCCCCGCACTGAAGCTTTCTTT. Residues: CSTKPRTEAFF.

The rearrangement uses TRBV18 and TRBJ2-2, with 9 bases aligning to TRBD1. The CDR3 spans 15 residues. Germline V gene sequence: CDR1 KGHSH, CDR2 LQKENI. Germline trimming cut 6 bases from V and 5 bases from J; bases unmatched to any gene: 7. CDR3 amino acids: CASSLGTGRTGELFF. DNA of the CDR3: TGTGCCAGCTCCCTAGGGACAGGGCGGACCGGGGAGCTGTTTTTT.

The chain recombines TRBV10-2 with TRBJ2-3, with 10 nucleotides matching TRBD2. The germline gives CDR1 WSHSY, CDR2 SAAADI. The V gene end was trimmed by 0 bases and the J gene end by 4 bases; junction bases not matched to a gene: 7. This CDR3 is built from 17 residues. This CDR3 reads CASSESGSGRFADTQYF. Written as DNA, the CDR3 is TGCGCCAGCAGTGAGTCGGGTAGCGGGAGGTTTGCAGATACGCAGTATTTT.

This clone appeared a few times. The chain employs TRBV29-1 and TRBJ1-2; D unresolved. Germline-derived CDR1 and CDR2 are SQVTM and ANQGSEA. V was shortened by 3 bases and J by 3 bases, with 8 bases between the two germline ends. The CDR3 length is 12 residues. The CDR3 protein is CSVERAHYGYTF. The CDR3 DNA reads TGCAGCGTTGAGCGGGCCCACTATGGCTACACCTTC.

The CDR3 coding sequence is TGTGCCAGCAGCGGGGGACTTATGGAACCCTATGGCTACACCTTC. The encoded protein is CASSGGLMEPYGYTF. The genes are TRBV5-6 and TRBJ1-2; D is possibly TRBD1 (5 bases). The CDR3 totals 15 residues. The V end lost 4 bases, the J end lost 4 bases, and 17 bases lay between the germline ends. The germline gives CDR1 SGHDT, CDR2 YYEEEE.

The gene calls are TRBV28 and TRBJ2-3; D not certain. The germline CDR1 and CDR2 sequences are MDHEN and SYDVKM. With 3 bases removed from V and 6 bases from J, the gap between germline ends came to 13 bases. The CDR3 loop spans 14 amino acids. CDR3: CASSFSTAEDTQYF. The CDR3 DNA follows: TGTGCCAGCAGTTTCAGTACAGCCGAGGATACGCAGTATTTT. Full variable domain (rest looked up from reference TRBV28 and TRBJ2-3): DVKVTQSSRYLVKRTGEKVFLECVQDMDHENMFWYRQDPGLGLRLIYFSYDVKMKEKGDIPEGYSVSREKKERFSLILESASTNQTSMYLCASSFSTAEDTQYFGPGTRLTVL.

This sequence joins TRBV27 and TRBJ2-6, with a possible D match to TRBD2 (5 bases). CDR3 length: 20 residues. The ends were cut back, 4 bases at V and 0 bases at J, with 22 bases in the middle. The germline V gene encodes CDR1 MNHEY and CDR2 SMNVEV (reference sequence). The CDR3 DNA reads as TGTGCCAGCAGTTCCCCCCCGTATCGGGGTGGCACCTCTGGGGCCAACGTCCTGACTTTC. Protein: CASSSPPYRGGTSGANVLTF.

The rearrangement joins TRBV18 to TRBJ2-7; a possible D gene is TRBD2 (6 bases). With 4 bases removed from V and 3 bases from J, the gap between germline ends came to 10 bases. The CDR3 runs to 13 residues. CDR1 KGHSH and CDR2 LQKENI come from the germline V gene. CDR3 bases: TGTGCCAGCTCACGGGAGGAGATCTACGAGCAGTACTTC. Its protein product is CASSREEIYEQYF.

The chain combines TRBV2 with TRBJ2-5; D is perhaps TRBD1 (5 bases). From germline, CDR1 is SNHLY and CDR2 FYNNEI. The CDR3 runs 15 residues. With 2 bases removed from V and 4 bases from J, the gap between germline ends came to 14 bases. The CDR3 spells CASSERQGRRETQYF. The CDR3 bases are TGTGCCAGCAGTGAAAGGCAGGGTCGGCGAGAGACCCAGTACTTC.